This T cell receptor (beta chain) was retrieved from a study of shared clonotypes between healthy human individuals. Study information: Per-donor plates numbered three CD4 naive, three CD4 memory, two CD8 naive and one CD8 memory.

The repertoire was sequenced with immunoSEQ multiplex PCR; TCRdb's copy has only in-frame clones and lacks some. The sample carries more than 2 million clones, around 95% recorded once. V was clipped by 1 base and J by 7 bases, with 17 bases between them. Germline assignment: CDR1 LGHNA and CDR2 YNFKEQ. The CDR3 has 16 residues. The chain combines TRBV4-2 with TRBJ2-1, with a weak D call TRBD2 (5 bases). The sequenced sample was naive CD4+ T cells sorted from blood. The subset was: CD45RA+ positively selected. This receptor was identified in a man between 18 and 29 years old in good health. For the CDR3, the DNA is TGTGCCAGCAGCCAAGTAGCGTCGCCGGGATGGAATGAGCAGTTCTTC. Translating gives CASSQVASPGWNEQFF.